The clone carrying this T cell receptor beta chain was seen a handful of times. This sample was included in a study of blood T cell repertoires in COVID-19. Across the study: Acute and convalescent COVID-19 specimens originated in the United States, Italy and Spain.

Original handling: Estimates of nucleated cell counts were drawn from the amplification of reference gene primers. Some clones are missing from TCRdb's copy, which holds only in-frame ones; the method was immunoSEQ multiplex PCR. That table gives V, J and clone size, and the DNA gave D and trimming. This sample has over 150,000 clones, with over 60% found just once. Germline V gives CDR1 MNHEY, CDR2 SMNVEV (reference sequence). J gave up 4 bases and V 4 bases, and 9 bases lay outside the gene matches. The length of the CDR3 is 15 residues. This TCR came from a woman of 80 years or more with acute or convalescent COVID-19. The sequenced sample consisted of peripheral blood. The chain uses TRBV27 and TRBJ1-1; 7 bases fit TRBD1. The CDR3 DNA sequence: TGTGCCAGCAGTTACAGGGGTGGGGGATCCACTGAAGCTTTCTTT. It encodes CASSYRGGGSTEAFF.